This T cell receptor beta chain comes out of a study of metastatic and nonmetastatic thyroid tumors. Study-wide context: Peripheral blood and tumor or nodule samples from malignant and benign thyroid patients were compared.

Thyroid surgery was preceded by no treatment in any patient. Trimming took 6 bases from V and 4 from J; bases not matched to a gene: 8. This CDR3 is built from 14 residues. Germline V gene sequence: CDR1 WNHNN, CDR2 SYGVQD (reference sequence). TCRdb reanalyzed the PCR reads via MiXCR. The repertoire consists of over 10,000 clones, with approximately 32% occurring once and the leading ten covering more than 9.5%. Relative to its sample, this clone is medium-sized. Sequenced material: tumor tissue. The TCR comes from a female donor with papillary thyroid cancer or a benign thyroid nodule (not recorded which). Some clones in this sample may be carry-over from other donors' samples. V is TRBV10-1 and J is TRBJ1-1; 7 nucleotides line up with TRBD1. CDR3 nucleotide sequence: TGCGCCAGCAGGAGGGGGCCACAGGGCACTGAAGCTTTCTTT. Amino acid sequence: CASRRGPQGTEAFF.